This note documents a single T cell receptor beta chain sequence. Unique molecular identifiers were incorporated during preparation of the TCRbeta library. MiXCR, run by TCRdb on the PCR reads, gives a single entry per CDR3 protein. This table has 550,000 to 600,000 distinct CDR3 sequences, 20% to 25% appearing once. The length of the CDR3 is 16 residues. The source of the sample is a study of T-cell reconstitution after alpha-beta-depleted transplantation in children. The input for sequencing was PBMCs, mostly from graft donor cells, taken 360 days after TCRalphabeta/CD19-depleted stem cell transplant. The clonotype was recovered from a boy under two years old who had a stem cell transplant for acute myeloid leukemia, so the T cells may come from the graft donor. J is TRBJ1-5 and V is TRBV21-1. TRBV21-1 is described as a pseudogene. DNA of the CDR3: TGTGCCAGCAGCAATCGACCCCACCAACGGGGACAGCCCCAGCATTTT. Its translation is CASSNRPHQRGQPQHF.